The clone carrying this TCR beta chain showed up just a few times. Its target is not known. This sample was included in a study of neurological immune-mediated disorders. Study-level results: None of the CDR3 amino acid sequences of expanded clones recurred across subjects, suggesting private repertoires in all groups.

Time point here: longitudinal time-point 3. TCRdb reprocessed the 5' RACE reads via MiXCR and lists one record per CDR3 protein. The sample has approximately 58,000 distinct CDR3 sequences, roughly 8% seen once. The CDR3 runs 16 residues. The V and J ends lost 5 bases and 7 bases respectively, with 21 bases between them. Germline V gene sequence: CDR1 MNHEY, CDR2 SVGEGT. This clonotype originated in a middle-aged woman in good health. The gene calls are TRBV6-2 or TRBV6-3 and TRBJ2-4; a weak D match, TRBD1 (5 bases). The sequencing sample was made of PBMCs. This chain's CDR3 is CASSTQTVGRFNIQYF. Here the CDR3 DNA reads TGTGCCAGCAGTACCCAGACAGTAGGGCGTTTTAACATTCAGTACTTC.